One sample yielded the 19 T cell receptor beta chains listed below, sequenced in a study of T-cell memory formation after mild COVID-19. TCRdb analysed the 5' RACE reads with MiXCR anew, one entry per CDR3 protein. The table lists under 550,000 distinct CDR3 sequences, roughly 17% of them singletons, with roughly 21% in the top ten. Material for sequencing was PBMCs or a T cell subset sorted from them (not recorded which). The receptors originated from a man between 18 and 29 years old who had mild COVID-19 (a few samples of this study predate the infection). Cell type and time point are not known.

This clonotype was found a few times. The chain recombines TRBV5-4 with TRBJ2-7; the match to TRBD2 covers 7 bases. This CDR3 has 18 residues. J gave up 3 bases and V 3 bases, and 18 bases lay outside the gene matches. Germline-derived CDR1 and CDR2 are SGHNT and YYREEE (reference sequence). CDR3 coding DNA: TGTGCCAGCAGCTGGGATTTCGGATTTGAGCGGGGTCTCTACGAGCAGTACGTC. It codes for CASSWDFGFERGLYEQYV.

This rearrangement joins TRBV7-3 to TRBJ2-5; D unclear. Germline assignment: CDR1 SGHTA and CDR2 FQGTGA. V lost 5 bases to trimming and J lost 5 bases, with 18 bases between them. This CDR3 has 15 amino acids. The CDR3 loop reads CASSPSISTRETQYF. The CDR3 DNA reads as TGTGCCAGCAGCCCTTCCATCTCGACCCGGGAGACCCAGTACTTC.

This chain connects TRBV24-1 to TRBJ1-5; a weak D match, TRBD1 (5 bases). The CDR3 runs 15 residues. V dropped 5 bases and J dropped 0 bases, with 10 bases sitting between them. The germline gives CDR1 KGHDR, CDR2 SFDVKD. CDR3 sequence reads: CATSGSRDSNQPQHF. The DNA of the CDR3 is TGTGCCACCAGTGGGTCCAGGGATAGCAATCAGCCCCAGCATTTT.

This clonotype was detected ten times or more. The chain is built from TRBV5-1 and TRBJ2-5; D not certain. This CDR3 is 15 amino acids long. Germline lookup yields CDR1 SGHRS and CDR2 YFSETQ. V was clipped by 0 bases and J by 4 bases, with 13 bases between them. CDR3 residues: CASSLAESGGETQYF. CDR3 DNA sequence: TGCGCCAGCAGCTTGGCCGAGTCGGGCGGAGAGACCCAGTACTTC. Together with reference TRBV5-1 and TRBJ2-5, the CDR3 gives the full variable domain: KAGVTQTPRYLIKTRGQQVTLSCSPISGHRSVSWYQQTPGQGLQFLFEYFSETQRNKGNFPGRFSGRQFSNSRSEMNVSTLELGDSALYLCASSLAESGGETQYFGPGTRLLVL.

In this sample, this clonotype turned up a few times. The V call is TRBV19, the J call TRBJ2-7; a possible D gene is TRBD2 (6 bases). CDR1 and CDR2 from the germline V gene are LNHDA and SQIVND (reference sequence). This CDR3 region has 13 residues. The V end lost 5 bases, the J end lost 3 bases, and 11 bases lay between the germline ends. The CDR3 spells CASSVGLYYEQYV. In DNA, the CDR3 is TGTGCCAGTAGTGTGGGACTCTACTACGAGCAGTACGTC.

This clonotype was seen a handful of times. V is TRBV30 and J is TRBJ1-1; D remains unclear. Germline loops: CDR1 GTSNPN, CDR2 SVGIG (reference sequence). CDR3 length: 13 residues. With 0 bases removed from V and 3 bases from J, the gap between germline ends came to 8 bases. The CDR3 sequence is CAWSVGGYTEAFF. The CDR3 coding sequence is TGTGCCTGGAGTGTGGGCGGATACACTGAAGCTTTCTTT.

This clonotype has only a few counts. The chain recombines TRBV4-1 with TRBJ2-3, with 8 positions matching TRBD2. Germline V gives CDR1 MGHRA, CDR2 YSYEKL. The CDR3 totals 20 residues. Unmatched junction bases numbered 17, after V lost 0 bases and J lost 3 bases. In nucleotides, the CDR3 is TGCGCCAGCAGCCAAGATCGTCTCAGGGTGGAAGGCGGGGGGACAGATACGCAGTATTTT. This sequence encodes CASSQDRLRVEGGGTDTQYF.

This clonotype was seen only a few times. The chain couples TRBV4-2 to TRBJ2-3; D unclear. V was clipped by 0 bases and J by 4 bases, with 8 bases between them. The CDR3 runs to 14 residues. The germline gives CDR1 LGHNA, CDR2 YNFKEQ. The CDR3 is CASSQETVPDTQYF. Here the CDR3 DNA reads TGTGCCAGCAGCCAAGAAACAGTTCCAGATACGCAGTATTTT.

This clonotype was recorded a few times. The chain employs TRBV6-2 or TRBV6-3 and TRBJ2-2; D ambiguous. Germline values: CDR1 MNHEY, CDR2 SVGEGT. This CDR3 has 13 residues. V dropped 1 base and J dropped 8 bases, with 8 bases sitting between them. CDR3 bases: TGTGCCAGCAGTTACTGGACGGGTGGGGAGCTGTTTTTT. Its protein product is CASSYWTGGELFF.

In this sample, this clonotype turned up a few times. The chain carries TRBV7-9 and TRBJ1-2, with 7 bases aligning to TRBD1. The length of the CDR3 is 15 residues. The V segment lost 5 bases and the J segment 3 bases; nucleotides outside the gene matches: 9. Germline CDR1 SEHNR, CDR2 FQNEAQ (reference sequence). In DNA, the CDR3 is TGTGCCAGCAGCCCGAGACAGGGTTGGGACTATGGCTACACCTTC. Its translation: CASSPRQGWDYGYTF.

The rearrangement uses TRBV7-8 and TRBJ2-2, with TRBD2 matching over 8 bases. The ends lost 5 bases at V and 1 base at J; junction bases unmatched: 9. CDR1 is SGHVS and CDR2 is FQNEAQ in the germline V gene. This CDR3 spans 17 amino acids. CDR3 DNA: TGTGCCAGCAGCCTCACGGGTGGGACTAGGAACACCGGGGAGCTGTTTTTT. Its translation: CASSLTGGTRNTGELFF.

On this clonotype: A much bigger clone sits one base away, suggesting this may be a read error. V and J are TRBV7-9 and TRBJ2-7; possible D gene TRBD2, 6 bases. The V end was cut by 3 bases, the J end by 6 bases, with 15 bases between. CDR1 and CDR2 (germline): SEHNR, FQNEAQ (reference sequence). This CDR3 is built from 14 residues. DNA of the CDR3: TGTGCCAGCAGCTTGGCCTGGGGGGAGCGCGAGCAGTACTTC. This translates into CASSLAWGEREQYF.

The rearrangement links TRBV28 to TRBJ2-3, with D possibly TRBD2 on 6 matching bases. The germline V gene has CDR1 MDHEN and CDR2 SYDVKM. V lost 8 bases to trimming and J lost 10 bases, with 19 bases between them. The CDR3 length is 13 residues. The CDR3 nucleotides read TGTGCCAGCGGGCTGACTAGGTCCCGTGCGCAGTATTTT. It encodes CASGLTRSRAQYF. Combining the CDR3 with reference TRBV28 and TRBJ2-3 gives the whole variable domain DVKVTQSSRYLVKRTGEKVFLECVQDMDHENMFWYRQDPGLGLRLIYFSYDVKMKEKGDIPEGYSVSREKKERFSLILESASTNQTSMYLCASGLTRSRAQYFGPGTRLTVL.

This clonotype turned up a few times. The chain couples TRBV6-5 to TRBJ2-7, with 7 bases matching TRBD2. CDR3 length: 14 residues. Trimming cost V 2 bases and J 3 bases; bases outside gene matches: 4. The germline V gene has CDR1 MNHEY and CDR2 SVGAGI. CDR3 DNA: TGTGCCAGCAGTTACCACGGGAGGCTCTACGAGCAGTACTTC. It encodes CASSYHGRLYEQYF.

This clonotype was observed a few times. DNA for the CDR3: TGTGCCAGCAGGGGACAGGGGTTCACCGGGGAGCTGTTTTTT. Protein sequence: CASRGQGFTGELFF. J is TRBJ2-2 and V is TRBV6-2 or TRBV6-3; 10 bases are shared with TRBD1. V was clipped by 6 bases and J by 4 bases; unmatched bases: 2. Germline V gives CDR1 MNHEY, CDR2 SVGEGT. The CDR3 length is 14 residues.

This clonotype was seen more than once but under ten times. The rearrangement joins TRBV24-1 to TRBJ2-2, with D hard to call. This CDR3 has 12 amino acids. The germline CDR1 and CDR2 sequences are KGHDR and SFDVKD. V lost 1 base, J lost 6 bases, and 2 bases lay in between. CDR3 coding DNA: TGTGCCACCAGTGATTTTCCCGGGGAGCTGTTTTTT. It encodes CATSDFPGELFF.

In its sample, this clonotype was seen a few times. The V gene is TRBV20-1, the J gene TRBJ1-5; D is ambiguous. CDR3 length: 14 amino acids. CDR1 DFQATT and CDR2 SNEGSKA come from the germline V gene (reference sequence). V lost 1 base, J lost 1 base, and 8 bases lay in between. The CDR3 sequence: CSARAGSSNQPQHF. CDR3 nucleotide sequence: TGCAGTGCTAGAGCCGGGTCGAGCAATCAGCCCCAGCATTTT.

This clonotype was seen more than once but under ten times. The chain combines TRBV5-4 with TRBJ1-1, with 7 bases that match TRBD1. The J segment lost 1 base and the V segment lost 0 bases, leaving 6 bases of the junction unmatched. The germline CDR1 and CDR2 sequences are SGHNT and YYREEE (reference sequence). The CDR3 spans 16 residues. This CDR3 reads CASSLGDRAENTEAFF. CDR3 bases: TGTGCCAGCAGCTTGGGGGACAGAGCTGAGAACACTGAAGCTTTCTTT.

The genes are TRBV6-5 and TRBJ2-1; TRBD1 is a possible D gene (6 bases). The germline V and J ends were trimmed by 5 bases and 0 bases, with 14 bases remaining between them. CDR3 length: 16 residues. Germline V CDR1 and CDR2: MNHEY, SVGAGI. This CDR3 is CASSEQGGVSYNEQFF. Written as DNA, the CDR3 is TGTGCCAGCAGTGAGCAAGGGGGAGTCTCCTACAATGAGCAGTTCTTC.